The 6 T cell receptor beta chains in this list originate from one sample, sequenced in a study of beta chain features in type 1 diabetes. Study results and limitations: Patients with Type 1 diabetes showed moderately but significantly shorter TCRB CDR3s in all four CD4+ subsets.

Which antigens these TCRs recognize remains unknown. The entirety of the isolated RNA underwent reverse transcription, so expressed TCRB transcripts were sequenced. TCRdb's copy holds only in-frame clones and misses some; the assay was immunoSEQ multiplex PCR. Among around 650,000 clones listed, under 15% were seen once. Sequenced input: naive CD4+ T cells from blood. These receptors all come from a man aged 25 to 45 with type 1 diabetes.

CDR3 sequence (DNA): TGTGCCAGCAGCTTAGAGACCGGAAAACTGTTTTTT. Amino acid sequence: CASSLETGKLFF. V gene TRBV7-9 combines with J gene TRBJ1-4; D gene uncertain. The CDR3 consists of 12 residues. The ends were cut back, 1 base at V and 10 bases at J, with 7 bases in the middle. Germline V CDR1 and CDR2: SEHNR, FQNEAQ (reference sequence).

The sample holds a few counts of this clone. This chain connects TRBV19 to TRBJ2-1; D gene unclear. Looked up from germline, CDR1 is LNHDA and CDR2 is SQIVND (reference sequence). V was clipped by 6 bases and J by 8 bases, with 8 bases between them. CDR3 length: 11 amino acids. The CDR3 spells CASRGWDEQFF. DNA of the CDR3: TGTGCCAGTAGAGGGTGGGATGAGCAGTTCTTC.

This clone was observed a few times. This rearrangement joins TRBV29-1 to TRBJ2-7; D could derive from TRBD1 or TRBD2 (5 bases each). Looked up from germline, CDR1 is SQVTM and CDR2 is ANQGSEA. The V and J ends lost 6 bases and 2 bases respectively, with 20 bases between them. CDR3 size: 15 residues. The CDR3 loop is CSVTGPGGGPYEQYF. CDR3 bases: TGCAGCGTGACGGGACCCGGCGGTGGACCCTACGAGCAGTACTTC.

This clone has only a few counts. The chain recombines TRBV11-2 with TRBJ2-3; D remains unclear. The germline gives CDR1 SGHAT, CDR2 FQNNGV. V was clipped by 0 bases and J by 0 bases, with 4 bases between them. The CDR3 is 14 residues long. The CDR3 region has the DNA TGTGCCAGCAGCTTAGAATATAGCACAGATACGCAGTATTTT. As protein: CASSLEYSTDTQYF.

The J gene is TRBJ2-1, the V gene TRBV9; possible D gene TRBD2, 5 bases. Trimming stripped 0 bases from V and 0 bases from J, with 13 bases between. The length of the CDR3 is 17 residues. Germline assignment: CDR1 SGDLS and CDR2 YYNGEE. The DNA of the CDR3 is TGTGCCAGCAGCGTAGAGACCCCCCGGGGCTCCTACAATGAGCAGTTCTTC. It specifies CASSVETPRGSYNEQFF.

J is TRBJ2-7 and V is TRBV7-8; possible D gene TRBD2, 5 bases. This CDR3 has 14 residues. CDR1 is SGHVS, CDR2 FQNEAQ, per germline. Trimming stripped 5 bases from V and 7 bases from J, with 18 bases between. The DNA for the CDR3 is TGTGCCAGCAGCCCGACCGGACCCGGCGGGGAGCAGTACTTC. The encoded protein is CASSPTGPGGEQYF.